These 23 T cell receptor beta chains came from one sample sequenced in a study of T cells after yellow fever vaccination. One entry per CDR3 protein results from TCRdb running MiXCR on the 5' RACE reads. The sample consists of under 600,000 distinct CDR3 sequences, roughly 13% of them appearing once. The sequencing here drew on PBMCs, taken on the day of the yellow fever booster vaccination. All receptors derive from a man in his thirties or forties who received the YFV17D yellow fever vaccine.

In this sample, this clonotype turned up once. The chain links TRBV10-3 to TRBJ2-7; 7 nucleotides match TRBD1. CDR3 length: 12 residues. Germline V CDR1 and CDR2: ENHRY, SYGVKD. Losses at the gene ends were 6 bases for V and 7 bases for J; bases not matched to a gene: 6. CDR3 sequence: CAIRGQLGEQYF. CDR3 DNA sequence: TGTGCCATCAGGGGACAGTTAGGGGAGCAGTACTTC.

A few counts support this clonotype. V and J are TRBV7-2 and TRBJ2-1; 11 nucleotides align to TRBD2. Trimming removed 3 bases from V and 2 bases from J; junction bases left unmatched: 0. In germline, CDR1 is SGHTA, CDR2 FQGNSA. CDR3 size: 15 residues. The CDR3 nucleotides are TGTGCCAGCAGCTTTAGCGGGAGGGCCTACAATGAGCAGTTCTTC. Protein sequence: CASSFSGRAYNEQFF.

V usage is TRBV6-5 and J usage is TRBJ1-5; 9 bases match TRBD1. This CDR3 comprises 16 residues. V gave up 4 bases and J gave up 1 base; unmatched junction bases: 5. The germline gives CDR1 MNHEY, CDR2 SVGAGI. CDR3 residues: CASSFPTGGSNQPQHF. The CDR3 DNA reads TGTGCCAGCAGTTTCCCAACAGGGGGCAGCAATCAGCCCCAGCATTTT.

V and J are TRBV11-2 and TRBJ2-5; the match to TRBD1 covers 8 bases. The V and J ends lost 3 bases and 1 base, in that order; junction bases with no gene match: 7. CDR1 and CDR2 from the germline V gene are SGHAT and FQNNGV. The CDR3 extends over 16 amino acids. The CDR3 sequence: CASSLVRTGGQETQYF. The CDR3 DNA is TGTGCCAGCAGCTTGGTTCGCACAGGGGGCCAAGAGACCCAGTACTTC.

This chain links TRBV7-2 with TRBJ2-7; 7 nucleotides match TRBD1. The CDR3 loop spans 16 amino acids. Germline V gene sequence: CDR1 SGHTA, CDR2 FQGNSA. V was pared by 2 bases and J by 0 bases, with 7 bases of the junction left unmatched. CDR3 residues: CASSLRTGSFSYEQYF. The CDR3, as DNA: TGTGCCAGCAGCTTACGGACAGGATCTTTCTCCTACGAGCAGTACTTC.

This clonotype was recorded a few times. The CDR3 here is CASSHATREETQYF. The DNA for the CDR3 is TGTGCCAGCAGCCACGCCACTAGAGAAGAGACCCAGTACTTC. The V call is TRBV5-6, the J call TRBJ2-5; perhaps TRBD2 as D (5 bases). Germline V gene lookup returns CDR1 SGHDT and CDR2 YYEEEE. V lost 4 bases to trimming and J lost 3 bases, with 13 bases between them. This CDR3 has 14 amino acids. Combining the CDR3 with reference TRBV5-6 and TRBJ2-5 gives the whole variable domain DAGVTQSPTHLIKTRGQQVTLRCSPKSGHDTVSWYQQALGQGPQFIFQYYEEEERQRGNFPDRFSGHQFPNYSSELNVNALLLGDSALYLCASSHATREETQYFGPGTRLLVL.

This clonotype was recorded at least ten times. The rearrangement uses TRBV5-1 and TRBJ2-5; TRBD2 matches at 8 bases. Germline CDR1 is SGHRS and CDR2 is YFSETQ. The CDR3 is 14 amino acids. J was trimmed by 2 bases and V by 2 bases; bases with no gene match: 2. The CDR3 loop is CASSFTSGQETQYF. CDR3 bases: TGCGCCAGCAGCTTTACTAGCGGACAAGAGACCCAGTACTTC.

This clonotype was detected only a few times. The CDR3 sequence: CATSREGVGGEQYF. CDR3 nucleotides: TGTGCCACCAGCAGAGAGGGGGTCGGGGGCGAGCAGTACTTC. The J gene is TRBJ2-7, the V gene TRBV15, with D perhaps TRBD2 (6 bases). This CDR3 comprises 14 residues. Deletions cut 0 bases from V and 6 bases from J, with 12 bases between. CDR1 LNHNV and CDR2 YYDKDF come from the germline V gene (reference sequence).

V usage is TRBV24-1 and J usage is TRBJ2-1, with TRBD2 identical over 7 bases. Losses at the gene ends were 5 bases for V and 6 bases for J; bases not matched to a gene: 6. The CDR3 extends over 14 amino acids. The germline V gene encodes CDR1 KGHDR and CDR2 SFDVKD. Written as DNA, the CDR3 is TGTGCCACCAGTGCTAGGGAGGGCCGCAATGAGCAGTTCTTC. Encoded protein: CATSAREGRNEQFF.

The V call is TRBV15, the J call TRBJ2-7, with 10 bases aligning to TRBD2. CDR3 length: 13 amino acids. The J segment lost 7 bases and the V segment lost 6 bases, leaving 6 bases of the junction unmatched. Germline V gene sequence: CDR1 LNHNV, CDR2 YYDKDF (reference sequence). Written as DNA, the CDR3 is TGTGCCACCAGAGCCCAGGGACTAGCGGAGCAGTACTTC. Protein product: CATRAQGLAEQYF. The whole variable domain, filled in from reference TRBV15 and TRBJ2-7, reads DAMVIQNPRYQVTQFGKPVTLSCSQTLNHNVMYWYQQKSSQAPKLLFHYYDKDFNNEADTPDNFQSRRPNTSFCFLDIRSPGLGDTAMYLCATRAQGLAEQYFGPGTRLTVT.

This clonotype was recorded a few times. The chain links TRBV7-2 to TRBJ1-2; D remains unclear. This CDR3 has 13 amino acids. Per the germline V gene, CDR1 is SGHTA and CDR2 is FQGNSA. The germline V and J ends were trimmed by 0 bases and 7 bases, with 9 bases remaining between them. The CDR3 protein is CASSLAGPAGYTF. The CDR3 nucleotides read TGTGCCAGCAGCTTAGCCGGACCGGCTGGCTACACCTTC.

This clonotype occurred a few times. The chain uses TRBV18 and TRBJ1-6; TRBD1 aligns across 7 bases. This CDR3 is 16 amino acids long. From germline, CDR1 is KGHSH and CDR2 LQKENI. The V gene end was trimmed by 2 bases and the J gene end by 6 bases; junction bases not matched to a gene: 7. CDR3 in amino acids: CASSPGTGQINSPLHF. In DNA form, the CDR3 reads TGTGCCAGCTCACCAGGGACGGGACAGATTAATTCACCCCTCCACTTT.

This clonotype came up a few times. The rearrangement uses TRBV20-1 and TRBJ2-5; 11 bases line up with TRBD2. The CDR3 has 13 amino acids. The germline V gene has CDR1 DFQATT and CDR2 SNEGSKA (reference sequence). V shed 6 bases and J 4 bases; nucleotides not matched to a gene: 4. The CDR3 DNA sequence: TGCAGTGCCGGGACTAGCGGCTTAGAGACCCAGTACTTC. As protein: CSAGTSGLETQYF.

The chain is built from TRBV20-1 and TRBJ2-1; the match to TRBD2 covers 8 bases. Per the germline V gene, CDR1 is DFQATT and CDR2 is SNEGSKA (reference sequence). This CDR3 comprises 15 residues. Unmatched junction bases numbered 10, after V lost 5 bases and J lost 4 bases. In nucleotides, the CDR3 is TGCAGTGCTGCCCTCTGGGCGGGAGGTTACAATGAGCAGTTCTTC. It yields the protein CSAALWAGGYNEQFF.

This clonotype was recorded a few times. The CDR3 reads CASSYFSGGGYNEQFF. DNA for the CDR3: TGTGCCAGCAGTTACTTTAGCGGGGGAGGCTACAATGAGCAGTTCTTC. V and J are TRBV6-5 and TRBJ2-1, with TRBD2 matching over 9 bases. The germline gives CDR1 MNHEY, CDR2 SVGAGI. Trimming took 1 base from V and 3 from J; bases not matched to a gene: 4. CDR3 length: 16 amino acids.

The genes are TRBV10-3 and TRBJ2-5; no clear D. V was pared by 8 bases and J by 4 bases, with 8 bases between. The CDR3 extends over 11 amino acids. Germline assignment: CDR1 ENHRY and CDR2 SYGVKD. This CDR3 is CAIAQAETQYF. The CDR3 region has the DNA TGTGCCATCGCCCAGGCAGAGACCCAGTACTTC.

This clonotype was seen only a few times. The CDR3 spells CASRTSSPHHNEQFF. In DNA form, the CDR3 reads TGTGCCAGCAGGACCTCTAGCCCACATCACAATGAGCAGTTCTTC. The chain carries TRBV28 and TRBJ2-1; D might be TRBD2 (5 bases). CDR1 and CDR2 (germline): MDHEN, SYDVKM. This CDR3 is 15 amino acids long. V was trimmed by 6 bases and J by 5 bases, leaving 17 bases between them.

The chain combines TRBV5-1 with TRBJ1-5; no reliable D call. Looked up from germline, CDR1 is SGHRS and CDR2 is YFSETQ. CDR3 length equals 14 residues. Trimming removed 0 bases at V and 9 bases at J, with 13 bases between. CDR3 protein: CASSLAGSSAPQHF. CDR3 sequence (DNA): TGCGCCAGCAGCTTGGCCGGCAGCTCCGCGCCCCAGCATTTT.

This clonotype was observed a handful of times. The chain employs TRBV5-1 and TRBJ2-1; 13 nucleotides agree with TRBD2. The CDR3 loop spans 17 amino acids. Losses at the gene ends were 4 bases for V and 7 bases for J; bases not matched to a gene: 11. Germline V gene sequence: CDR1 SGHRS, CDR2 YFSETQ. The CDR3 reads CASSRYTGLAGVNEQFF. CDR3 sequence (DNA): TGCGCCAGCAGCCGGTACACCGGACTAGCGGGAGTAAATGAGCAGTTCTTC.

The chain is built from TRBV5-1 and TRBJ2-5; 8 nucleotides line up with TRBD1. This CDR3 is built from 15 residues. Germline CDR1 is SGHRS and CDR2 is YFSETQ. V lost 5 bases, J lost 5 bases, and 11 bases stayed unmatched. The CDR3 DNA follows: TGCGCCAGCAGAAGCAGGGCAGGGGGCACGGAGACCCAGTACTTC. It specifies CASRSRAGGTETQYF.

This chain joins TRBV20-1 and TRBJ1-2; 7 nucleotides agree with TRBD1. Trimming took 4 bases from V and 2 from J; bases not matched to a gene: 4. This CDR3 contains 13 residues. From germline, CDR1 is DFQATT and CDR2 SNEGSKA (reference sequence). DNA of the CDR3: TGCAGTGCTACCGAGGGACAGAACTATGGCTACACCTTC. Translation gives CSATEGQNYGYTF.

This clonotype appeared many times. This chain connects TRBV5-4 to TRBJ2-1, with no clear D. This CDR3 contains 11 residues. Germline CDR1 reads SGHNT; CDR2 reads YYREEE (reference sequence). V was cut by 9 bases and J by 7 bases, with 11 bases left in between. CDR3: CATFTANEQFF. CDR3 sequence (DNA): TGTGCCACCTTTACAGCTAATGAGCAGTTCTTC.

The gene calls are TRBV20-1 and TRBJ2-1; the D gene is possibly TRBD2 (5 bases). This CDR3 region has 14 residues. The V end lost 5 bases, the J end lost 0 bases, and 11 bases lay between the germline ends. Looked up from germline, CDR1 is DFQATT and CDR2 is SNEGSKA (reference sequence). The CDR3 loop reads CSARAAISYNEQFF. As DNA, the CDR3 is TGCAGTGCTCGAGCGGCCATCTCCTACAATGAGCAGTTCTTC.